The subject of this entry is one TCR beta chain. Its antigen is unidentified. The data derive from a study of T cell responses to AZD1222 COVID-19 vaccine. Clones were read by immunoSEQ multiplex PCR, and TCRdb kept only the in-frame ones, dropping some. The sample holds around 170,000 clones; roughly 90% are singletons and the top ten take 0.99%. Trimming at V came to 1 base and at J to 4 bases, leaving 8 bases not matched to a gene. The CDR3 has 16 residues. In germline, CDR1 is SGDLS, CDR2 YYNGEE. General study points: Females outnumbered males among donors, who were mostly white British; clonal diversity was possibly underestimated.

This chain links TRBV9 with TRBJ2-7, with TRBD2 identical over 10 bases. Sample: peripheral blood, taken on day 0 of AZD1222 vaccination. The clonotype comes from an adult in good health. The CDR3 sequence: CASSVSTSGTRYEQYF. For the CDR3, the DNA is TGTGCCAGCAGCGTATCCACTAGCGGGACCCGATACGAGCAGTACTTC.